This TCR beta chain was captured by sequencing in a study of beta chain features in type 1 diabetes. This clone was picked up a small number of times. The CDR3 loop spans 14 amino acids. V lost 3 bases, J lost 2 bases, and 10 bases lay in between. The V gene's germline CDR1 is GTSNPN and CDR2 SVGIG (reference sequence). The isolated RNA, all of it, was reverse transcribed, so expressed TCRB transcripts were what got sequenced. Sequencing was performed with immunoSEQ multiplex PCR; in TCRdb, only in-frame clones are kept and a portion is missing. The sample shows 350,000 or so clones, about 20% of them seen only once.

This chain uses TRBV30 with TRBJ1-4, with D possibly being TRBD1 (6 bases). Sequenced input: naive CD4+ T cells from blood. The clonotype originates from a young woman in good health. CDR3 coding DNA: TGTGCCTGGAGCACAGGGCCCACTAATGAAAAACTGTTTTTT. Protein sequence: CAWSTGPTNEKLFF.